A single TCR beta chain is shown here with its context. This clonotype was seen a few times. Its target antigen remains unknown. Per-nucleotide qualities are absent, and no much larger clonotype sits a single base away. The CDR1 and CDR2 encoded by the germline V gene are MDHEN and SYDVKM. V is reduced by 6 bases and J by 7 bases, leaving a spacing of 18 bases between them. The CDR3 contains 14 residues, cysteine and phenylalanine counted. The only DNA kept is the CDR3, 42 bases in frame from the first base. This sample is drawn from a study of spatial heterogeneity in lung cancer (dated by TCRdb to between 2018 and 2020). Regarding the study in general: Donors were around 71 patients with early-stage, untreated non-small cell lung cancer from the lung TRACERx cohort. Follow-up PBMC samples were sequenced whenever the samples were available, and the median time to follow-up was two to three years after resection. Beta-chain transcripts were consistently detected in greater numbers than alpha-chain transcripts, which likely reflects a higher abundance of beta-chain transcripts. In the raw uncorrected reads, each unique combination of TCR and UMI appeared more than ten times on average. In non-small cell lung cancer, the study made a quantitative comparison of TCR alpha and beta repertoires among multiple tumor regions, matched nontumor lung and blood. TCR repertoire features were related to nonsynonymous mutation counts determined by whole-exome sequencing of tumor tissue. Both alpha and beta chains were TCR-sequenced in 210 or so tumor regions, approximately 64 matched nontumor lung samples and around 54 PBMC samples obtained at surgery. Study-level results and caveats: Confirming at a functional level the hypothesis that regional TCRs recognize regional mutations was considered to require additional single-cell paired TCR alpha and beta sequencing. Ubiquitous expanded tumor TCRs were found in blood more often at tumor resection than at routine follow-up. Only approximately 14 patients were included in the comparisons of baseline and follow-up blood repertoires.

The receptor library was made with 5' RACE. The run used a NextSeq 500. The TCR library protocol attached a unique molecular identifier to each TCR cDNA molecule to allow correction of PCR and sequencing errors. In the original analysis: TCR identification, UMI-based error correction and CDR3 extraction were performed with Decombinator tools. Expanded TCRs were defined as those above a frequency of 2 per 1,000, corresponding to the top 1% of the tumor frequency distribution. Each repertoire was subsampled 100 times to 5,000 TCRs, after which Renyi diversity was computed with the R vegan package. To build CDR3 similarity networks, amino acid triplet string-kernel similarity was used, and CDR3s were connected when their pairwise similarity was above 0.82. In-frame beta chains were kept once TCRdb had trimmed the public reads at Q25 with fastp and called clones with MiXCR. Entries are consolidated by CDR3 protein sequence, retaining the most common genes and DNA. V and J calls and clone size were set by TCRdb, not the authors. This sample is represented by around 100,000 distinct CDR3 sequences; 11% of them were singletons. The ten largest make up 20% to 25% of the sample.

Interpreted using the paper, the time point label stands for: blood at routine non-recurrence follow-up after resection. Whole RNA extracted from tumor and nontumor lung tissue, or from cryopreserved PBMC samples, was used for TCR sequencing without cell sorting. Only patients with enough RNA available from two or more tumor regions were chosen for TCR sequencing. The receptor was derived from a female donor with early-stage non-small cell lung cancer. Recombination linked TRBV28 to TRBJ1-2; the D gene is not confidently resolved. The sequenced sample was PBMCs, obtained at follow-up. CDR3 loop: CASSPHTAGGGYTF. The nucleotides read TGTGCCAGCAGCCCTCACACGGCTGGCGGTGGCTACACCTTC.